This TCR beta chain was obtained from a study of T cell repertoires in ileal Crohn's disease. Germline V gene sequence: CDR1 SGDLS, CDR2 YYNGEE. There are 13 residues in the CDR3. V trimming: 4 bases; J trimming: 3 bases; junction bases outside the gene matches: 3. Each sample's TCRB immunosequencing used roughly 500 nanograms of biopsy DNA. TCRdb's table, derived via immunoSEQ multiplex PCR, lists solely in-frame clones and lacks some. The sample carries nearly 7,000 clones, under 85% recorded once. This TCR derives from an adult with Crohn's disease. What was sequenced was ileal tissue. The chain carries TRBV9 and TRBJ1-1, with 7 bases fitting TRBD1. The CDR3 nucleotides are TGTGCCAGCAGCAAAGGACAGGACACTGAAGCTTTCTTT. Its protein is CASSKGQDTEAFF.